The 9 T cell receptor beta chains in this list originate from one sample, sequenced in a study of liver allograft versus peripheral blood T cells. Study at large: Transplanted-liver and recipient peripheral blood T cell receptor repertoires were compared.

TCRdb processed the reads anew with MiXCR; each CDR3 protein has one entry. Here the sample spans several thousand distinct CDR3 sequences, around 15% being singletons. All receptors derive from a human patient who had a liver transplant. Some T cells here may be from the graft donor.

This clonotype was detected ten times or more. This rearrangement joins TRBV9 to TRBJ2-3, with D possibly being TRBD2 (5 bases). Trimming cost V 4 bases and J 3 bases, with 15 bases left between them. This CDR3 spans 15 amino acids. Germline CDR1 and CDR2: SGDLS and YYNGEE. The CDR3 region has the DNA TGTGCCAGCAGCCCAGGACTGGTACGAACAGATACGCAGTATTTT. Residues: CASSPGLVRTDTQYF.

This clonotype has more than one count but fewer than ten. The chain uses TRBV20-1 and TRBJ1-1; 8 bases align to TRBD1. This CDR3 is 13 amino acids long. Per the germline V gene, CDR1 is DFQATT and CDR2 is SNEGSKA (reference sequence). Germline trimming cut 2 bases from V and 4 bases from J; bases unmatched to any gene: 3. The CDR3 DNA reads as TGCAGTGCTAGACCAACAGGGGGCACTGAAGCTTTCTTT. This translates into CSARPTGGTEAFF.

CDR3 bases: TGTGCCTGGAGTGTAAGTTACAATGAGCAGTTCTTC. This translates into CAWSVSYNEQFF. The V gene is TRBV30, the J gene TRBJ2-1, with D uncertain. This CDR3 contains 12 residues. V was clipped by 0 bases and J by 4 bases, with 4 bases between them. From germline, CDR1 is GTSNPN and CDR2 SVGIG (reference sequence). The full variable domain, in which reference TRBV30 and TRBJ2-1 provide the parts outside the CDR3, is SQTIHQWPATLVQPVGSPLSLECTVEGTSNPNLYWYRQAAGRGLQLLFYSVGIGQISSEVPQNLSASRPQDRQFILSSKKLLLSDSGFYLCAWSVSYNEQFFGPGTRLTVL.

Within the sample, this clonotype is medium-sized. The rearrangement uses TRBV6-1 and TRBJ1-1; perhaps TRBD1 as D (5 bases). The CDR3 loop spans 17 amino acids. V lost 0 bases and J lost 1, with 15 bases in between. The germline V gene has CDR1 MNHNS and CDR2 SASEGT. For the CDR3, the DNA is TGTGCCAGCAGTGAAGCGCCAACAGGAGCTGAGAACACTGAAGCTTTCTTT. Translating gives CASSEAPTGAENTEAFF.

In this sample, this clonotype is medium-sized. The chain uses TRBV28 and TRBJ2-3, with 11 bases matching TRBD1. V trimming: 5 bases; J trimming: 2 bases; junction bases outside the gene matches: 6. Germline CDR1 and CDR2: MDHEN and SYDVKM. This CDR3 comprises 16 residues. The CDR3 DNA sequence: TGTGCCAGCAGTAACCGGGACAGGGGGATCACAGATACGCAGTATTTT. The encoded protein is CASSNRDRGITDTQYF.

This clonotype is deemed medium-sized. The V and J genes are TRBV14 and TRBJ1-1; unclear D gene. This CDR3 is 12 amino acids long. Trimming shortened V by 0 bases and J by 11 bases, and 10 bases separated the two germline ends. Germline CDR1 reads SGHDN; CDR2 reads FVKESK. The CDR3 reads CASSQDRRAAFF. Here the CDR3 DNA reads TGTGCCAGCAGCCAAGATAGAAGGGCGGCTTTCTTT.

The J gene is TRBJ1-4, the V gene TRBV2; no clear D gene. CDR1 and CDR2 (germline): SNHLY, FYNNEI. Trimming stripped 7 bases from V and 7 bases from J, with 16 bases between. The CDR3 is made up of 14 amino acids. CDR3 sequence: CASIGRVVGEKLFF. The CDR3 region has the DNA TGTGCCAGCATCGGGAGGGTGGTCGGTGAAAAACTGTTTTTT.

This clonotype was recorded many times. CDR3: CASSLLGTGFHEQYF. CDR3 DNA sequence: TGTGCCAGCAGCTTACTCGGGACAGGGTTCCACGAGCAGTACTTC. The rearrangement joins TRBV7-2 to TRBJ2-7; 9 bases are shared with TRBD1. Germline V gene sequence: CDR1 SGHTA, CDR2 FQGNSA. The J segment lost 5 bases and the V segment lost 2 bases, leaving 7 bases of the junction unmatched. The CDR3 runs 15 residues.

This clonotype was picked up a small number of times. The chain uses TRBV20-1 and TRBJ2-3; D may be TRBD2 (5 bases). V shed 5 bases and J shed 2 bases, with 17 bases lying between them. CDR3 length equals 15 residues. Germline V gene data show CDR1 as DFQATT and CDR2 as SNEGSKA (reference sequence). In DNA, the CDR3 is TGCAGTGCTTACCTTCCGGGATTCACCACAGATACGCAGTATTTT. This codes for CSAYLPGFTTDTQYF.